The sequence of this T cell receptor beta chain was determined in a study of T cells in Graves' hyperthyroidism and ophthalmopathy. Findings and limits, study-wide: Peripheral blood also featured most of the thyroid clonotypes expanded above 0.001.

Patients counted as stable if ophthalmopathy did not develop within 18 months. Subjects aged 18 to 65 presented with newly diagnosed hyperthyroidism of less than 2 months' duration. This clonotype was recorded a few times. Its specificity is unknown. A much larger clone lies one base from this, so it may be a read error. Amplification yielded TCR beta CDR3 regions, with RNA transcripts as the source. In the first-round RT-PCR of the TCR CDR3, the HTBI primer set was used. TCRdb analysed the multiplex PCR reads with MiXCR anew, one entry per CDR3 protein. The table lists fewer than 250,000 distinct CDR3 sequences, about 15% of them singletons. CDR1 is SGHTA and CDR2 is FQGNSA in the germline V gene. The CDR3 spans 14 residues. V was cut by 2 bases and J by 4 bases, with 11 bases left in between.

The rearrangement joins TRBV7-2 to TRBJ2-5; no reliable D call. The clonotype comes from a man aged 50 or older with Graves' hyperthyroidism. Sequenced sample: blood. This CDR3 is CASSLYGPRETQYF. The CDR3, as DNA: TGTGCCAGCAGCTTATACGGACCCCGAGAGACCCAGTACTTC.